This T cell receptor (beta chain) derives from a study of T-cell reconstitution after alpha-beta-depleted transplantation in children. It was with unique molecular identifiers that the TCRbeta library was prepared. One entry per CDR3 protein results from TCRdb running MiXCR on the PCR reads. The sample records about 600,000 distinct CDR3 sequences, 10% to 15% being singletons. This clonotype appeared a few times. As yet, its antigen is unknown. This CDR3 has 14 residues. The V segment lost 3 bases and the J segment 4 bases; nucleotides outside the gene matches: 4. Germline CDR1 LNHNV, CDR2 YYDKDF (reference sequence). Points from the study as a whole: Several hundred expanded graft clones reportedly supplied alpha-beta T cells about two months after transplant. T cells produced anew were the main source of T-cell counts and diversity one year after transplant. Surviving recipient T cells and thymic progenitors underlay high day-60 TCRbeta diversity in some patients.

The TCR originated in a male patient aged 5 to 17 who had a stem cell transplant for acute myeloid leukemia, so the T cells may come from the graft donor. V and J are TRBV15 and TRBJ2-7; TRBD1 aligns across 9 bases. Sequencing used PBMCs, mostly from graft donor cells, obtained 360 days after TCRalphabeta/CD19-depleted stem cell transplant. CDR3 in amino acids: CATSRGQGPYEQYF. The CDR3 DNA reads as TGTGCCACCAGCAGGGGACAGGGTCCTTACGAGCAGTACTTC.